The 20 T cell receptor beta chains presented below share a single source sample, sequenced in a study of regulatory T cells in long-lasting Graves disease. To make TCR beta libraries, researchers used iRepertoire HTBI primers and Arm-PCR of CDR3 regions. TCRdb processed the multiplex PCR reads anew with MiXCR; each CDR3 protein has one entry. Among 360,000 or so distinct CDR3 sequences listed, less than 30% were seen once. Time point specified: persistent/refractory GD, antithyroid drugs over 5 years with positive TRAb. Generation of the TCR library employed RNA extracted from PBMCs. Sample: peripheral blood mononuclear cells (PBMCs), taken when the disease was refractory, from a patient treated with antithyroid drugs. These receptors were collected from a woman in her 40s with Graves disease.

At least ten counts were recorded for this clonotype. The J gene is TRBJ2-7, the V gene TRBV27; TRBD1 aligns across 8 bases. CDR3 length equals 16 residues. From germline, CDR1 is MNHEY and CDR2 SMNVEV (reference sequence). V was pared by 5 bases and J by 2 bases, with 11 bases of the junction left unmatched. In DNA form, the CDR3 reads TGTGCCAGCAGTCTGTTCCCGACAGGGGCGGCCTACGAGCAGTACTTC. This translates into CASSLFPTGAAYEQYF.

This clonotype was observed many times. CDR3 protein: CASSGVRGRHGYTEAFF. CDR3 in DNA: TGTGCCAGCAGTGGTGTTAGGGGGCGCCATGGGTACACTGAAGCTTTCTTT. The V gene is TRBV28, the J gene TRBJ1-1; 7 bases agree with TRBD1. Germline V lookup: CDR1 MDHEN, CDR2 SYDVKM. V trimming: 5 bases; J trimming: 3 bases; junction bases outside the gene matches: 15. This CDR3 contains 17 residues. Full variable domain (rest looked up from reference TRBV28 and TRBJ1-1): DVKVTQSSRYLVKRTGEKVFLECVQDMDHENMFWYRQDPGLGLRLIYFSYDVKMKEKGDIPEGYSVSREKKERFSLILESASTNQTSMYLCASSGVRGRHGYTEAFFGQGTRLTVV.

The chain has TRBV6-2 or TRBV6-3 and TRBJ1-1; 8 nucleotides agree with TRBD1. V dropped 0 bases and J dropped 4; count of bases not matched to a gene: 7. Germline-derived CDR1 and CDR2 are MNHEY and SVGEGT. The length of the CDR3 is 16 residues. CDR3 sequence (DNA): TGTGCCAGCAGTTACTCCCCAGGGGGCATAGGCACTGAAGCTTTCTTT. Amino acids: CASSYSPGGIGTEAFF.

This clonotype was recorded at least ten times. The CDR3 sequence is CASTGTVNTEAFF. The CDR3 DNA reads TGTGCCAGCACCGGGACGGTGAACACTGAAGCTTTCTTT. J is TRBJ1-1 and V is TRBV6-1; weak D call: TRBD1 (5 bases). Between the trimmed V and J ends, which lost 7 bases and 0 bases, there was a span of 9 bases. The CDR3 sequence is 13 residues long. Germline CDR1 and CDR2: MNHNS and SASEGT.

In its sample, this clonotype was seen many times. J is TRBJ2-5 and V is TRBV12-3 or TRBV12-4; the D is unclear. V was pared by 3 bases and J by 0 bases, with 5 bases between. The CDR3 runs to 13 residues. The chain's CDR3 is CASSFADQETQYF. CDR3 nucleotide sequence: TGTGCCAGCAGTTTTGCAGACCAAGAGACCCAGTACTTC.

The chain is built from TRBV19 and TRBJ1-2; 7 bases fit TRBD1. V lost 6 bases, J lost 4 bases, and 26 bases stayed unmatched. This CDR3 has 20 residues. The V gene's germline CDR1 is LNHDA and CDR2 SQIVND (reference sequence). In DNA form, the CDR3 reads TGTGCCAGTAGCCACCGACCCCCCCCCAGACGGAGGGGGCGAAGCTATGGCTACACCTTC. It codes for CASSHRPPPRRRGRSYGYTF.

This clonotype has a single count. This may stem from a read error, because a much larger clone lies one nucleotide away. This rearrangement joins TRBV28 to TRBJ2-7, with 9 bases identical to TRBD2. The CDR3 totals 15 residues. Germline V gene sequence: CDR1 MDHEN, CDR2 SYDVKM. The V segment lost 5 bases and the J segment 6 bases; nucleotides outside the gene matches: 11. CDR3 in amino acids: CASSLSLAGPCEQYF. DNA for the CDR3: TGTGCCAGCAGTCTGAGTCTAGCGGGACCTTGCGAGCAGTACTTC.

This chain connects TRBV11-2 to TRBJ1-3, with unresolved D. Germline V gene lookup returns CDR1 SGHAT and CDR2 FQNNGV. V gave up 1 base and J gave up 0 bases, with 7 bases separating them. This CDR3 has 15 amino acids. The CDR3 DNA reads as TGTGCCAGCAGCTTAGTCAGCGCCTCTGGAAACACCATATATTTT. Translation gives CASSLVSASGNTIYF.

This clonotype was observed a handful of times. The chain recombines TRBV27 with TRBJ2-3, with no clear D. Germline V gene lookup returns CDR1 MNHEY and CDR2 SMNVEV (reference sequence). The CDR3 is 13 amino acids. Trimming took off 4 bases at V and 0 bases at J, with 5 bases between the two ends. The CDR3 here is CASSWLSTDTQYF. DNA for the CDR3: TGTGCCAGCAGTTGGCTGAGCACAGATACGCAGTATTTT.

The table lists this clonotype with a few counts. V is TRBV28 and J is TRBJ2-2; 9 bases map to TRBD2. With V trimmed by 11 bases and J by 1 base, 8 bases remained unmatched. CDR3 length: 15 amino acids. CDR1 MDHEN and CDR2 SYDVKM come from the germline V gene. The CDR3 is CAASQAGGNTGELFF. The DNA for the CDR3 is TGTGCCGCTTCCCAAGCGGGAGGGAACACCGGGGAGCTGTTTTTT.

The table lists this clonotype with many counts. This chain uses TRBV30 with TRBJ2-5; D is uncertain. The CDR3 has 12 amino acids. Germline CDR1 is GTSNPN and CDR2 is SVGIG (reference sequence). V gave up 1 base and J gave up 6 bases, with 9 bases separating them. CDR3 sequence (DNA): TGTGCCTGGAGTGACTCAGGAAAGACCCAGTACTTC. Translating gives CAWSDSGKTQYF. The full variable domain, with the rest looked up from reference TRBV30 and TRBJ2-5, is SQTIHQWPATLVQPVGSPLSLECTVEGTSNPNLYWYRQAAGRGLQLLFYSVGIGQISSEVPQNLSASRPQDRQFILSSKKLLLSDSGFYLCAWSDSGKTQYFGPGTRLLVL.

This clonotype appeared many times. J is TRBJ2-2 and V is TRBV29-1; TRBD2 might be the D (5 bases). V was cut by 7 bases and J by 2 bases, with 8 bases left in between. Germline values: CDR1 SQVTM, CDR2 ANQGSEA. CDR3 length equals 12 residues. The DNA of the CDR3 is TGCAGCGGGCTAGCTAACACCGGGGAGCTGTTTTTT. This encodes CSGLANTGELFF.

The chain couples TRBV5-1 to TRBJ2-5; D is possibly TRBD1 or TRBD2 (5 bases each). CDR1 and CDR2 from the germline V gene are SGHRS and YFSETQ. This CDR3 has 16 residues. Trimming removed 4 bases at V and 5 bases at J, with 21 bases between. In DNA form, the CDR3 reads TGCGCCAGCAGCCGAGGGGATGACAGCCTGTCGGAGACCCAGTACTTC. Its translation is CASSRGDDSLSETQYF.

The chain joins TRBV18 to TRBJ1-1; the D is unclear. This CDR3 contains 17 residues. Germline assignment: CDR1 KGHSH and CDR2 LQKENI. V lost 0 bases to trimming and J lost 5 bases, with 19 bases between them. The CDR3 region is CASSPPGTGAGITEAFF. CDR3 nucleotides: TGTGCCAGCTCACCACCGGGCACGGGAGCGGGTATAACTGAAGCTTTCTTT. The whole variable domain, remainder taken from reference TRBV18 and TRBJ1-1, is NAGVMQNPRHLVRRRGQEARLRCSPMKGHSHVYWYRQLPEEGLKFMVYLQKENIIDESGMPKERFSAEFPKEGPSILRIQQVVRGDSAAYFCASSPPGTGAGITEAFFGQGTRLTVV.

V usage is TRBV10-3 and J usage is TRBJ1-5; D not certain. Per germline, CDR1 ENHRY and CDR2 SYGVKD. V was clipped by 3 bases and J by 2 bases, with 5 bases between them. This CDR3 has 13 residues. CDR3 nucleotide sequence: TGTGCCATCAGTGATAGTCGCAATCAGCCCCAGCATTTT. Translated, it gives CAISDSRNQPQHF.

This clonotype occurred many times. The gene calls are TRBV12-3 or TRBV12-4 and TRBJ1-1, with D unresolved. The CDR3 runs 14 residues. V was pared by 4 bases and J by 2 bases, with 11 bases between. The CDR3 DNA sequence: TGTGCCAGCAGTTGGGGATCTGGAAACACTGAAGCTTTCTTT. It codes for CASSWGSGNTEAFF.

This clonotype was counted ten times or more. V and J are TRBV12-3 or TRBV12-4 and TRBJ1-1, with D unresolved. V was shortened by 5 bases and J by 1 base, with 14 bases between the two germline ends. This CDR3 spans 15 amino acids. As DNA, the CDR3 is TGTGCCAGCAGTCCGCGTATGACATCGAACACTGAAGCTTTCTTT. This codes for CASSPRMTSNTEAFF.

The rearrangement uses TRBV6-1 and TRBJ2-2; tentative D call: TRBD1 (6 bases). The CDR3 runs to 12 residues. Deletions cut 4 bases from V and 8 bases from J, with 8 bases between. Germline V gene lookup returns CDR1 MNHNS and CDR2 SASEGT. The CDR3 sequence is CASSAGAGELFF. As DNA, the CDR3 is TGTGCCAGCAGTGCAGGGGCGGGGGAGCTGTTTTTT.

V gene TRBV10-2 combines with J gene TRBJ2-2; D remains unclear. V lost 1 base and J 3 bases, leaving 6 bases between the germline ends. Germline CDR1 WSHSY, CDR2 SAAADI. The CDR3 has 14 residues. The CDR3 sequence: CASSELGHTGELFF. The CDR3 coding sequence is TGCGCCAGCAGTGAGTTAGGGCACACCGGGGAGCTGTTTTTT.

V is TRBV18 and J is TRBJ2-4; 11 nucleotides match TRBD2. The CDR3 runs 15 residues. Trimming took 5 bases from V and 7 from J; bases not matched to a gene: 7. Germline V gives CDR1 KGHSH, CDR2 LQKENI. CDR3 in DNA: TGTGCCAGCTCAGAACCGACTAGCGGGACGAACATTCAGTACTTC. Amino acids: CASSEPTSGTNIQYF.